This TCR beta chain was documented in a study of shared clonotypes between healthy human individuals. This table comes from immunoSEQ multiplex PCR, and its TCRdb copy is limited to in-frame clones, with some not included. The sample lists fewer than 2.5 million clones; approximately 93% were seen once. CD4+ cells were split into CD45RA+ naive and CD45RA-negative memory subsets. The CDR3 is 13 residues long. V was trimmed by 8 bases and J by 0 bases, leaving 10 bases between them. Germline V lookup: CDR1 LNHDA, CDR2 SQIVND (reference sequence). This clonotype was sampled from a man between 18 and 35 years old in good health. Some clones in this sample may be carry-over from other donors' samples. The sample taken for sequencing was naive CD4+ T cells from PBMCs. The subset is: CD45RA+ positively selected. The J gene is TRBJ1-1, the V gene TRBV19; the D gene is possibly TRBD1 (6 bases). CDR3 protein: CASQSGVNTEAFF. The CDR3 region has the DNA TGTGCCAGTCAATCAGGGGTGAACACTGAAGCTTTCTTT.